This T cell receptor beta chain appears in the sequencing data of a study of T cells in Graves' hyperthyroidism and ophthalmopathy. Turning to the study itself: Peripheral blood was taken when the disease was first diagnosed, before any treatment began. Study-wide results and limits: Prediction of ophthalmopathy progression came a median roughly 6.7 months pre-onset.

Fresh peripheral blood, 10 ml, was the source of the PBMCs. Researchers amplified the TCR beta CDR3 regions from RNA transcripts. Researchers ran a first-round RT-PCR on the TCR CDR3 using the HTBI primer set. TCRdb called the multiplex PCR reads again in MiXCR, with one record for every CDR3 protein. The sample includes 300,000 to 350,000 distinct CDR3 sequences, around 18% seen only once; the top ten take around 15%. Germline CDR1 is SGHKS and CDR2 is YYEKEE (reference sequence). V was cut by 4 bases and J by 8 bases, with 18 bases left in between. The CDR3 loop spans 14 amino acids. This clonotype was counted a few times. Its matching antigen is unknown.

This sequence originates from a middle-aged woman with Graves' ophthalmopathy. V and J are TRBV5-5 and TRBJ1-2; weak D call: TRBD1 (6 bases). The sequenced material came from blood. The chain's CDR3 is CASSLQGQACGYTF. CDR3 nucleotides: TGTGCCAGCAGCCTTCAGGGACAAGCGTGCGGCTACACCTTC.